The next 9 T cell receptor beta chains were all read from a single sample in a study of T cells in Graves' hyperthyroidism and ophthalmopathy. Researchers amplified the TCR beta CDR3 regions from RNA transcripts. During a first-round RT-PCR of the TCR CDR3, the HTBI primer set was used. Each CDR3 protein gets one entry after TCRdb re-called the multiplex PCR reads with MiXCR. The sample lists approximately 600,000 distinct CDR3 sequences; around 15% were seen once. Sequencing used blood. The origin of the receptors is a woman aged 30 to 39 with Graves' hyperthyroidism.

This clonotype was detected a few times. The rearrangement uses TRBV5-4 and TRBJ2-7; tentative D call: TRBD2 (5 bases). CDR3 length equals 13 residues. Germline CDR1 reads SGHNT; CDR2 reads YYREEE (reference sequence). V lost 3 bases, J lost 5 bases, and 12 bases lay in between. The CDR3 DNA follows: TGTGCCAGCAGCTCTTTGCTGAGGGACGAGCAGTACTTC. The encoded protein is CASSSLLRDEQYF.

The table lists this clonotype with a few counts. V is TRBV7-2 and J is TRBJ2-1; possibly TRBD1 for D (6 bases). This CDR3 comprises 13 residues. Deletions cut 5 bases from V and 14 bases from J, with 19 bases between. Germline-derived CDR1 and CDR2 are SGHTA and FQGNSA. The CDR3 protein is CASSAARGGVEFF. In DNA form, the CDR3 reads TGTGCCAGCAGCGCCGCGAGAGGGGGAGTCGAGTTCTTC.

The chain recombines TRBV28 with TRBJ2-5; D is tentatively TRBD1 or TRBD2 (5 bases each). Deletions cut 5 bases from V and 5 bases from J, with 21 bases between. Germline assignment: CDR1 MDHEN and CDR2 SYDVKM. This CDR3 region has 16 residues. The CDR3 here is CASSERGLGSAETQYF. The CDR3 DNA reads TGTGCCAGCAGTGAAAGGGGATTGGGTAGCGCCGAGACCCAGTACTTC.

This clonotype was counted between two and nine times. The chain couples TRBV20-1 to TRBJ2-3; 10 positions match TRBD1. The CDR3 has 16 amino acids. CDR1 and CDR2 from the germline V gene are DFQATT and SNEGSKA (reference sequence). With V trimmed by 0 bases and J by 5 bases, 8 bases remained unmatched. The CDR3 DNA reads TGCAGTGCTAGAGATTTGAATTGGACAGGGGGAGATACGCAGTATTTT. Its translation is CSARDLNWTGGDTQYF.

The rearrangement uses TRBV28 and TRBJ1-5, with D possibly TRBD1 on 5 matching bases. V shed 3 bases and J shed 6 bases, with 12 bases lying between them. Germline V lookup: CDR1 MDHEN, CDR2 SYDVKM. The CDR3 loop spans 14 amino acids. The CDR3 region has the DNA TGTGCCAGCAGTTTGGGGGTTTTAGGTCAGCCCCAGCATTTT. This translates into CASSLGVLGQPQHF.

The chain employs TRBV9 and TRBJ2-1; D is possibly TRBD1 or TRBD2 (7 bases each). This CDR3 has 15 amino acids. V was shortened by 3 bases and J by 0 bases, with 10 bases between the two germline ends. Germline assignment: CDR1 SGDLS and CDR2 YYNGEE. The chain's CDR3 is CASSAGGASYNEQFF. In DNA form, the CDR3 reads TGTGCCAGCAGCGCAGGGGGGGCCTCCTACAATGAGCAGTTCTTC.

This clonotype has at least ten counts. The CDR3 region has the DNA TGTGCCAGCAGCACGCCGGGCACTGAAGCTTTCTTT. It codes for CASSTPGTEAFF. This sequence joins TRBV27 and TRBJ1-1; D gene ambiguous. This CDR3 spans 12 amino acids. Trimming took 6 bases from V and 4 from J, leaving 9 bases between them. The germline CDR1 and CDR2 sequences are MNHEY and SMNVEV (reference sequence).

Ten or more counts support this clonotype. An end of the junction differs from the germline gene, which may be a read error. DNA of the CDR3: TGTGCCAGCAGTCCGGGACTAGCGGGTCAAGAGACCCAGTACTTC. This sequence encodes CASSPGLAGQETQYF. This rearrangement joins TRBV10-1 to TRBJ2-5, with 12 bases that match TRBD2. The length of the CDR3 is 15 residues. Germline V gene data show CDR1 as WNHNN and CDR2 as SYGVQD (reference sequence).

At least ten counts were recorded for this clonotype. The CDR3 DNA sequence: TGTGCCAGCAGCACACTACAGGGTTCGGTGGACACTGAAGCTTTCTTT. It translates to CASSTLQGSVDTEAFF. The V call is TRBV3-1, the J call TRBJ1-1; maybe TRBD1 (6 bases). Trimming shortened V by 5 bases and J by 3 bases, and 19 bases separated the two germline ends. This CDR3 is 16 amino acids long. Germline CDR1 is LGHDT and CDR2 is YNNKEL (reference sequence).